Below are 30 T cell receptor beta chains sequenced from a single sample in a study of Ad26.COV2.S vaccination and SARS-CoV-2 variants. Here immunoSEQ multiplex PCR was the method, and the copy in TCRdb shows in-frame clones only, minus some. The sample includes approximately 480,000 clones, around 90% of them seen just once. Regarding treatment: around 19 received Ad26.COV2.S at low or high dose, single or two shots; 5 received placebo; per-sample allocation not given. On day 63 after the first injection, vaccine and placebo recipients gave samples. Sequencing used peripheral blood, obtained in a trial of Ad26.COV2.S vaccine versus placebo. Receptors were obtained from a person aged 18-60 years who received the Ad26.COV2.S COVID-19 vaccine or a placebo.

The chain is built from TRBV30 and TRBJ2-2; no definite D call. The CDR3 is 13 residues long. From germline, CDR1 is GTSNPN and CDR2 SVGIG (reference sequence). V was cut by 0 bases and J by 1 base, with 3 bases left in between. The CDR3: CAWSVMNTGELFF. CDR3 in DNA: TGTGCCTGGAGTGTGATGAACACCGGGGAGCTGTTTTTT.

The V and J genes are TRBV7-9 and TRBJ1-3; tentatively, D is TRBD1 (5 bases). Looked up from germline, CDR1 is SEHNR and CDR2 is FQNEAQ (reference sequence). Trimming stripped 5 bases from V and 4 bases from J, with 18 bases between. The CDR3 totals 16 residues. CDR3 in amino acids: CASSESGSGSGNTIYF. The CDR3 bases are TGTGCCAGCAGCGAGTCGGGTTCAGGGTCAGGAAACACCATATATTTT.

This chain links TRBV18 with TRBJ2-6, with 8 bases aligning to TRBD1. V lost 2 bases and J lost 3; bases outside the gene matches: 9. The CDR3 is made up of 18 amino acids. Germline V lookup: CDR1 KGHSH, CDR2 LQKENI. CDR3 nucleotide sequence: TGTGCCAGCTCACCAATCCCGGGACAGGCTTATGGGGCCAACGTCCTGACTTTC. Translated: CASSPIPGQAYGANVLTF.

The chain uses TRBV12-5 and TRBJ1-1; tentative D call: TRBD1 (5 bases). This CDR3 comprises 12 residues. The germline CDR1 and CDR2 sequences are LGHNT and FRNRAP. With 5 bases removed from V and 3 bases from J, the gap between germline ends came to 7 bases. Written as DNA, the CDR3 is TGTGCTAGTGGTGTGGGGGACACTGAAGCTTTCTTT. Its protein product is CASGVGDTEAFF.

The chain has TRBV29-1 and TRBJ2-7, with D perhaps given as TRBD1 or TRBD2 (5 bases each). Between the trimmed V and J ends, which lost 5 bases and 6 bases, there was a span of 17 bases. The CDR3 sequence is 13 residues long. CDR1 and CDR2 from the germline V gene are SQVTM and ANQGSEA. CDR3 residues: CSVWDLPTLEQYF. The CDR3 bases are TGCAGCGTTTGGGACCTTCCCACCCTCGAGCAGTACTTC.

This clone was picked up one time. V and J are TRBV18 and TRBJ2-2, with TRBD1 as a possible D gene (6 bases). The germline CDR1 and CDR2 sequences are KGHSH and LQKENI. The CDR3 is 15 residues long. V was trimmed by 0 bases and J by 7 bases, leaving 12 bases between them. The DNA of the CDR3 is TGTGCCAGCTCACCACCCCAGGGGTCAGGCGGGGAGCTGTTTTTT. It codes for CASSPPQGSGGELFF.

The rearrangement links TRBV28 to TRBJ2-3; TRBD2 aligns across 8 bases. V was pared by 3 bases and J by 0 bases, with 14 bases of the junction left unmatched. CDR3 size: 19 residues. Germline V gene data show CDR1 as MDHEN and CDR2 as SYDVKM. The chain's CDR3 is CASSFRNSGTRDSTDTQYF. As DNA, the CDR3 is TGTGCCAGCAGTTTCAGGAATTCCGGGACTAGGGATAGCACAGATACGCAGTATTTT.

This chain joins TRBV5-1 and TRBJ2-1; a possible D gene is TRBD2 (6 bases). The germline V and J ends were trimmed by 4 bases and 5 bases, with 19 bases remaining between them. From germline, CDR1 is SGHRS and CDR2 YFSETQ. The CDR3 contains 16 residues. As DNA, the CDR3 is TGCGCCAGCAGCCCGTTTTCCGGGAGTCCCGACAATGAGCAGTTCTTC. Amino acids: CASSPFSGSPDNEQFF.

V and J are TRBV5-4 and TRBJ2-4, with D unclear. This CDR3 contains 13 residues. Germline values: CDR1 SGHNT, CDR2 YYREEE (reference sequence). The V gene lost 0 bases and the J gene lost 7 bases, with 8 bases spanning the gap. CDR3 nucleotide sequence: TGTGCCAGCAGCTTGGAGCCGAAGAACATTCAGTACTTC. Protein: CASSLEPKNIQYF.

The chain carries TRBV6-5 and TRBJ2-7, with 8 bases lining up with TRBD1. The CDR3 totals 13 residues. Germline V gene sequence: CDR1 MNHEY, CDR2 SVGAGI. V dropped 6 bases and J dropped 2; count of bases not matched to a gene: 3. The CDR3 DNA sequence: TGTGCCAGCAGGTCGACAGGGGCCTACGAGCAGTACTTC. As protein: CASRSTGAYEQYF.

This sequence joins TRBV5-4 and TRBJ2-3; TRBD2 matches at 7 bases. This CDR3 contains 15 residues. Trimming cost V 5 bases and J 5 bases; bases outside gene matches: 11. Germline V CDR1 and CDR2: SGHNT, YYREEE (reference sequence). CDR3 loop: CASSSAGKTEDTQYF. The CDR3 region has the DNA TGTGCCAGCAGTTCAGCGGGAAAAACCGAAGATACGCAGTATTTT.

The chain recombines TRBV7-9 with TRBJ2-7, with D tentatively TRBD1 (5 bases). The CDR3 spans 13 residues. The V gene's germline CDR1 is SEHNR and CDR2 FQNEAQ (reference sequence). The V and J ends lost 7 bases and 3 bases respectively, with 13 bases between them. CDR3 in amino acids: CASTEPGHYEQYF. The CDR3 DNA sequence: TGTGCCAGCACCGAACCTGGACACTACGAGCAGTACTTC.

In nucleotides, the CDR3 is TGTGCCAGCAGTCCGGGATCCAGCCCCTCCTACGAGCAGTACTTC. Translating gives CASSPGSSPSYEQYF. This chain uses TRBV27 with TRBJ2-7; maybe TRBD2 (5 bases). The CDR3 has 15 residues. The germline gives CDR1 MNHEY, CDR2 SMNVEV (reference sequence). V gave up 5 bases and J gave up 0 bases, with 14 bases separating them.

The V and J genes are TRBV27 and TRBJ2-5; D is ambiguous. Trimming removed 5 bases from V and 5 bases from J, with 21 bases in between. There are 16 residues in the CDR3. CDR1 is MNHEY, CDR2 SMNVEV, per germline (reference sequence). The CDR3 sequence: CASSPILPEGVETQYF. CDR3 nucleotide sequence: TGTGCCAGCAGTCCAATACTCCCTGAAGGCGTTGAGACCCAGTACTTC.

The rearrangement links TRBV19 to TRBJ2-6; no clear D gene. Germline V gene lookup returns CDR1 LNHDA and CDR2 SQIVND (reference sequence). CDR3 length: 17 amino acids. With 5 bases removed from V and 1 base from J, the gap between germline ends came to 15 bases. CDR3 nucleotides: TGTGCCAGTAGTTCCCCGCGGCCGAGATCTGGGGCCAACGTCCTGACTTTC. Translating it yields CASSSPRPRSGANVLTF.

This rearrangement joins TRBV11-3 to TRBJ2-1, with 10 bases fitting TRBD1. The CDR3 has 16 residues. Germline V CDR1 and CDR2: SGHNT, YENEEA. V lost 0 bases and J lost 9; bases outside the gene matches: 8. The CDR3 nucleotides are TGTGCCAGCAGCTTAGATCTCGAGACAGGGGGCGTTGAGCAGTTCTTC. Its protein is CASSLDLETGGVEQFF.

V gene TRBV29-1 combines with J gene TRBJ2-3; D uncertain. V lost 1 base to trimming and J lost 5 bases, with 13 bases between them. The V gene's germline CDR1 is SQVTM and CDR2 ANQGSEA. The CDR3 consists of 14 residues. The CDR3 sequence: CSVEALGLQDTQYF. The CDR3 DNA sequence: TGCAGCGTTGAAGCCCTAGGTCTTCAAGATACGCAGTATTTT.

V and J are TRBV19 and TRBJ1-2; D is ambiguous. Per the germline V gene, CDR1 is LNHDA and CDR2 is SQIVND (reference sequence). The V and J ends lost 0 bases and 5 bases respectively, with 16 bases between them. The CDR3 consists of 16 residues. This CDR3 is CASSIDLNSWRYGYTF. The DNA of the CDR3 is TGTGCCAGTAGTATAGATTTGAACAGCTGGCGATATGGCTACACCTTC.

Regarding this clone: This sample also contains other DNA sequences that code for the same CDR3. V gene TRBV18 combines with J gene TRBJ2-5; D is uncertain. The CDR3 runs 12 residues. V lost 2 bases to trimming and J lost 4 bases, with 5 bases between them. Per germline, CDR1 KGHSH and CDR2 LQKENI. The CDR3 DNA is TGTGCCAGCTCACCATTAGGAGAGACCCAGTACTTC. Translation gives CASSPLGETQYF. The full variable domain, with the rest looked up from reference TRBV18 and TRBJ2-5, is NAGVMQNPRHLVRRRGQEARLRCSPMKGHSHVYWYRQLPEEGLKFMVYLQKENIIDESGMPKERFSAEFPKEGPSILRIQQVVRGDSAAYFCASSPLGETQYFGPGTRLLVL.

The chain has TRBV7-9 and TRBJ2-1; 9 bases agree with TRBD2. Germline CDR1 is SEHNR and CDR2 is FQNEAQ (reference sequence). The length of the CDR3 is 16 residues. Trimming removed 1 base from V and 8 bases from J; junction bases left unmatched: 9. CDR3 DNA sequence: TGTGCCAGCAGCTTAGTAGCGGGGGCGAGCCTGGATGAGCAGTTCTTC. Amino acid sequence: CASSLVAGASLDEQFF.

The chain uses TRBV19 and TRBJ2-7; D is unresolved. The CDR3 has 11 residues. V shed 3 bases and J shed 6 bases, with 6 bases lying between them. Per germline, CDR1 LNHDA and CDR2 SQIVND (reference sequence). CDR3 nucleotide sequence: TGTGCCAGTAGTATTGGTTCCGAGCAGTACTTC. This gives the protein CASSIGSEQYF.

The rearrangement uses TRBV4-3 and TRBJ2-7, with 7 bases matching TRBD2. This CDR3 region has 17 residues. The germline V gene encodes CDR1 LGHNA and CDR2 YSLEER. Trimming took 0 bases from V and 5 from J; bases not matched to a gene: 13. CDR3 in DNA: TGCGCCAGCAGCCAAGATCCGAGGACTAGAGGAGTCCACGAGCAGTACTTC. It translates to CASSQDPRTRGVHEQYF.

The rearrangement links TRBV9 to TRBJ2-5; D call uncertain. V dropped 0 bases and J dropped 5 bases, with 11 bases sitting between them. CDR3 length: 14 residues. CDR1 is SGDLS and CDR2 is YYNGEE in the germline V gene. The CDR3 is CASSVGAQQETQYF. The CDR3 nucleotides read TGTGCCAGCAGCGTAGGGGCCCAGCAGGAGACCCAGTACTTC.

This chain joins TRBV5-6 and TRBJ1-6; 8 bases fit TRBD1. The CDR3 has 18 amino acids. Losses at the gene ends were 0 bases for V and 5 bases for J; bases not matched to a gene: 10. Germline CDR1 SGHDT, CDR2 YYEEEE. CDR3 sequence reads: CASSLGTGISPNNSPLHF. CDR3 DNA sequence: TGTGCCAGCAGCTTGGGGACAGGGATTTCCCCGAATAATTCACCCCTCCACTTT.

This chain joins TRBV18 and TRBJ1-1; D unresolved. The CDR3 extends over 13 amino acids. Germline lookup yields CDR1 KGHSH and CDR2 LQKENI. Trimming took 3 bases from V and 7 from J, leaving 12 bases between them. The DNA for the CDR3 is TGTGCCAGCTCACCGGATTCTTGGGATGAAGCTTTCTTT. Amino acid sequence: CASSPDSWDEAFF.

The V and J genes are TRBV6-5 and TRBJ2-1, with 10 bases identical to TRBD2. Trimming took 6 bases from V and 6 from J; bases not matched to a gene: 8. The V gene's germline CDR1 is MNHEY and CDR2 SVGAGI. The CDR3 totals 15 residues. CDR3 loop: CASSTSGMITNEQFF. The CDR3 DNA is TGTGCCAGCAGCACTAGCGGGATGATCACCAATGAGCAGTTCTTC.

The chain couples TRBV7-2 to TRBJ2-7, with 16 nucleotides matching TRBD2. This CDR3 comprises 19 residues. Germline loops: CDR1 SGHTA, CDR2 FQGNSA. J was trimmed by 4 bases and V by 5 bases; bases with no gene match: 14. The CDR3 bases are TGTGCCAGCAGCCCCTGGGCGGGACTAGCGGGAGGGCCGGGGTACGAGCAGTACTTC. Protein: CASSPWAGLAGGPGYEQYF.

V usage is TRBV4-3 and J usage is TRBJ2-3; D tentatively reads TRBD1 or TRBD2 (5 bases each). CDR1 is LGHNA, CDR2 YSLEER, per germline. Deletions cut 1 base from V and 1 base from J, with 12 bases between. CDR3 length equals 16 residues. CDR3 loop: CASSQAPGRGTDTQYF. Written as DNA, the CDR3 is TGCGCCAGCAGCCAAGCCCCGGGACGGGGCACAGATACGCAGTATTTT.

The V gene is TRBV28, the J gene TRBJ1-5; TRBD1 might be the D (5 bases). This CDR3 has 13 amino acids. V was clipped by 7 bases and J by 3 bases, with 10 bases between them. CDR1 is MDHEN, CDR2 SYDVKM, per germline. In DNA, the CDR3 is TGTGCCAGCACCCGGGGGTTCAATCAGCCCCAGCATTTT. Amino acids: CASTRGFNQPQHF.

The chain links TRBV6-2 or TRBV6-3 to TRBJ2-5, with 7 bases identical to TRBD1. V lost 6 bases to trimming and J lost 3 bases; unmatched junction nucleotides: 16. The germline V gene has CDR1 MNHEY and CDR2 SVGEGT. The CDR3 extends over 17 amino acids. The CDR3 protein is CASSLGGLTGGKETQYF. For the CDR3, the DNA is TGTGCCAGCAGCTTAGGGGGCCTAACCGGTGGGAAAGAGACCCAGTACTTC.